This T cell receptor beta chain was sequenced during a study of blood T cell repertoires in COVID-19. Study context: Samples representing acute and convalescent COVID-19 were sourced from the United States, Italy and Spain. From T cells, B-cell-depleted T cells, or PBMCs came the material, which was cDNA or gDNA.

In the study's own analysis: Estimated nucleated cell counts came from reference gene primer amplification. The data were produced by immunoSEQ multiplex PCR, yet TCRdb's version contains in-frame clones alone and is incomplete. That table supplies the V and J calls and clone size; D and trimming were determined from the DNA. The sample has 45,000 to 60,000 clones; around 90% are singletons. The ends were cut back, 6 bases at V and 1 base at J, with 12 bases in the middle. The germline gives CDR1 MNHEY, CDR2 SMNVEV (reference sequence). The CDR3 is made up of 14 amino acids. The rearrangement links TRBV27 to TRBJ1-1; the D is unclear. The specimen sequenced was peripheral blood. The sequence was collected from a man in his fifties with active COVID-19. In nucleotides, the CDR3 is TGTGCCAGCAGACCCGGGGAGTGGAACACTGAAGCTTTCTTT. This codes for CASRPGEWNTEAFF.